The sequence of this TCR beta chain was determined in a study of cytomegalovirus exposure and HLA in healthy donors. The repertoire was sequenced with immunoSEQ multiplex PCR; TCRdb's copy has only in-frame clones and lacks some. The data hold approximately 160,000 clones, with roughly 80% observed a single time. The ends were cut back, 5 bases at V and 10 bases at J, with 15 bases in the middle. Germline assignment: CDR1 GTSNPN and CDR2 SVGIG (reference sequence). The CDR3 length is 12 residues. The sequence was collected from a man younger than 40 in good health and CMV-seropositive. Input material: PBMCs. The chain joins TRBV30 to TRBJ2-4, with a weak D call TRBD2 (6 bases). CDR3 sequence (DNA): TGTGCCTGGGGAACAGGCGGACTAATTCAGTACTTC. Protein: CAWGTGGLIQYF.